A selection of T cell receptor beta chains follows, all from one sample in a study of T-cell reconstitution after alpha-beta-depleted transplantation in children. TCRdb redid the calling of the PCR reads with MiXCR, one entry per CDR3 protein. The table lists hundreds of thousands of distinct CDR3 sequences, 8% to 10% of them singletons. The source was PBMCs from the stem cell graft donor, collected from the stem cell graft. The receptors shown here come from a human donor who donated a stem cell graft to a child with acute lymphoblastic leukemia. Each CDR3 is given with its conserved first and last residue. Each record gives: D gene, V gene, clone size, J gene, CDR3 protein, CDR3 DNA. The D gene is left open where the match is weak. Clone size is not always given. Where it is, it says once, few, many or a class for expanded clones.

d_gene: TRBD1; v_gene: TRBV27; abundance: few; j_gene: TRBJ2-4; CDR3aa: CASSLGWTGGNIQYF; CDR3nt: TGTGCCAGCAGCCTAGGTTGGACAGGGGGTAACATTCAGTACTTC
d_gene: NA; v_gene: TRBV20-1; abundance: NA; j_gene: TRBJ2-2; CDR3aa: CSAPTENTGELFF; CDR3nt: TGCAGTGCTCCGACAGAGAACACCGGGGAGCTGTTTTTT
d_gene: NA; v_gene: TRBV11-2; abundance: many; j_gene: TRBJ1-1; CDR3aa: CASSLERDLGKAHTEAFF; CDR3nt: TGTGCCAGCAGCTTAGAGAGGGACCTAGGGAAGGCGCACACTGAAGCTTTCTTT
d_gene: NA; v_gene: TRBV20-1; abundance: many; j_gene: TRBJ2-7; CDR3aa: CSPKTGVFRYF; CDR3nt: TGCAGTCCCAAAACAGGAGTTTTTAGGTACTTC
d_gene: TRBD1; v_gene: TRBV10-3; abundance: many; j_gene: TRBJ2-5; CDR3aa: CAISEGTGGRQETQYF; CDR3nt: TGTGCCATCAGCGAGGGAACAGGGGGTCGCCAAGAGACCCAGTACTTC
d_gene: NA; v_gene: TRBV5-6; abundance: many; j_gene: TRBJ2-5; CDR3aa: CASSPSRGPQYF; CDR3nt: TGTGCCAGCAGCCCTTCCCGAGGGCCCCAGTACTTC
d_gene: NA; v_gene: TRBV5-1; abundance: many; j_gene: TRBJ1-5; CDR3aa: CASSLGDTRSNQPQHF; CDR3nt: TGCGCCAGCAGCTTGGGAGACACCCGAAGCAATCAGCCCCAGCATTTT
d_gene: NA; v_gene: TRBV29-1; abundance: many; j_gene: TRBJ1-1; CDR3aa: CSVEVGRLNTEAFF; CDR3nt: TGCAGCGTTGAAGTGGGCCGCCTGAACACTGAAGCTTTCTTT
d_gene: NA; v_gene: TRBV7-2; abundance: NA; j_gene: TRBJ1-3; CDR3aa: CASSLGSDLNTIYF; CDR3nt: TGTGCCAGCAGCTTAGGTTCGGACTTAAACACCATATATTTT
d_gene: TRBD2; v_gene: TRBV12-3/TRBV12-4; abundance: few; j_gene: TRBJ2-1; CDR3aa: CASRPGLGSPYNEQFF; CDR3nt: TGTGCCAGCAGACCGGGACTAGGAAGTCCCTACAATGAGCAGTTCTTC
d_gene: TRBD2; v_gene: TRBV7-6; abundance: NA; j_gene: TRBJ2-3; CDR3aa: CASSSRTSGDTDTQYF; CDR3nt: TGTGCCAGCAGCTCCCGGACTAGCGGGGACACAGATACGCAGTATTTT
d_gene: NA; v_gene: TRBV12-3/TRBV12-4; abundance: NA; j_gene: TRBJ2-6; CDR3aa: CASSPTGSGANVLTF; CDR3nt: TGTGCCAGCAGTCCTACAGGCTCTGGGGCCAACGTCCTGACTTTC
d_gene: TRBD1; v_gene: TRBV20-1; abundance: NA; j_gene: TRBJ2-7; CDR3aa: CSAPGQGPRPVYEQYF; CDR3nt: TGCAGTGCCCCGGGACAGGGGCCACGACCGGTCTACGAGCAGTACTTC
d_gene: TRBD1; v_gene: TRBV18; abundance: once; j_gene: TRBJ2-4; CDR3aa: CASSPDRVDKNIQYF; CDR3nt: TGTGCCAGCTCACCCGACAGGGTGGACAAAAACATTCAGTACTTC
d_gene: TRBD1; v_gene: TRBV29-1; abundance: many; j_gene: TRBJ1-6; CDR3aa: CSVVVTGASPLHF; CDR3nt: TGCAGCGTTGTGGTGACAGGGGCTTCACCCCTCCACTTT
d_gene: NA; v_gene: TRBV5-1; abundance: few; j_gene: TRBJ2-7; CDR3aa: CASSVVPDSAVSEQYF; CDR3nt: TGCGCCAGCAGTGTGGTCCCAGACTCTGCTGTGTCCGAGCAGTACTTC
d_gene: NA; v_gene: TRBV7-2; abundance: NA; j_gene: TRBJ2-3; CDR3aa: CASSKGLLSTDTQYF; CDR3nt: TGTGCCAGCAGCAAGGGACTCCTTAGCACAGATACGCAGTATTTT
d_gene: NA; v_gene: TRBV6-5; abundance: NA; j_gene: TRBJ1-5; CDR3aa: CASSLQGALNQPQHF; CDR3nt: TGTGCCAGCAGTCTACAGGGAGCCCTCAATCAGCCCCAGCATTTT
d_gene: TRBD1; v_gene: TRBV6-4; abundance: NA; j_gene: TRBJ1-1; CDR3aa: CASSDSMWIGRGSTEAFF; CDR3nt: TGTGCCAGCAGTGACTCGATGTGGATCGGCAGGGGGTCCACTGAAGCTTTCTTT
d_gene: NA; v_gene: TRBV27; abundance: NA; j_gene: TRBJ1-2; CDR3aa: CASSLRAEYGYTF; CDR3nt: TGTGCCAGCAGTTTACGGGCAGAGTATGGCTACACCTTC
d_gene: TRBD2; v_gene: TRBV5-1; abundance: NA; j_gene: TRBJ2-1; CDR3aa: CASSDPGSGVSYNEQFF; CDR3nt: TGCGCCAGCAGCGATCCGGGTAGCGGGGTCTCCTACAATGAGCAGTTCTTC
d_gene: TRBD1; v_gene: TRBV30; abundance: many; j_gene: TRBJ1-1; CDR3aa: CAWILKTGDTEAFF; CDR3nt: TGTGCCTGGATCCTCAAGACAGGGGACACTGAAGCTTTCTTT
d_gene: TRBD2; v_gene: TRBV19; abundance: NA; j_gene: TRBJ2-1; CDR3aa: CAGSVGLAGAGFQFF; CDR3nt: TGTGCCGGTAGTGTGGGACTAGCGGGGGCGGGGTTTCAGTTCTTC
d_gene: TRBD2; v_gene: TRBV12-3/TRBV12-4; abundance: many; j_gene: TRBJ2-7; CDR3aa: CASSSSGGRTYEQYF; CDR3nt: TGTGCCAGCAGTTCGTCGGGGGGGCGCACCTACGAGCAGTACTTC
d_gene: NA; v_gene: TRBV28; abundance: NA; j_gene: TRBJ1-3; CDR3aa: CASRLFGLGNTIYF; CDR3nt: TGTGCCAGCAGACTTTTCGGGCTTGGAAACACCATATATTTT
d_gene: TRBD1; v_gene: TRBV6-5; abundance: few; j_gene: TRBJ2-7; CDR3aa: CASSYSTPGGMIYEQYF; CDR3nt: TGTGCCAGCAGTTACTCGACCCCAGGGGGCATGATCTACGAGCAGTACTTC